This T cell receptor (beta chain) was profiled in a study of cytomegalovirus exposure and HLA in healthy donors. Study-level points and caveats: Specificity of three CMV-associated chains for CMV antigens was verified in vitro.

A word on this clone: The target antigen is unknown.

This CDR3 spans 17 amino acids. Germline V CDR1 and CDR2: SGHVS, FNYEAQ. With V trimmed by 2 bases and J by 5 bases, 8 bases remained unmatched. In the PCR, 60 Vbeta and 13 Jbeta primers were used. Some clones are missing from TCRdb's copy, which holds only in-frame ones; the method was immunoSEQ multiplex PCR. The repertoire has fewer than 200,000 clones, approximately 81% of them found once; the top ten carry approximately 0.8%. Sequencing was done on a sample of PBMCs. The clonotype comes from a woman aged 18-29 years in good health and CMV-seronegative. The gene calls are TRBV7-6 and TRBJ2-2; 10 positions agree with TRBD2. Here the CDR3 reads CASSLRLAGERTGELFF. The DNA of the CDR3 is TGTGCCAGCAGCTTAAGGCTAGCGGGAGAACGGACCGGGGAGCTGTTTTTT.